This T cell receptor beta chain was captured in a study of identical twins (dated by TCRdb to the mid-2010s). Some background on the complete study: The study deep-sequenced TCR alpha and beta repertoires from monozygotic twins, unrelated adults of various ages and cord blood to test whether fetal clonotypes persist. To rule out contamination, replicate twin experiments were performed at different times with different library preparation protocols.

All donors were healthy Caucasians. Miltenyi CD45RO+ enrichment and human naive T-cell isolation kits were used to isolate memory (CD45RO+) and naive T cells from PBMC. Libraries came from 5' RACE. The reads were generated on an Illumina HiSeq 2000. Template switching introduced a universal primer binding site; the final cDNA contained a unique molecular identifier, enabling accurate counting of TCR cDNA molecules. Specific primers in the conserved constant-segment region were used to synthesize first-strand cDNA for the TCR alpha and beta chains. To control for contamination, every cDNA library was double barcoded, receiving both a SMART-Mk sample barcode and Illumina barcodes. TruSeq adapter sequences and Illumina sample barcodes were added in two successive PCR steps. The Illumina HiSeq platform was used with custom primers to sequence TCR alpha and beta cDNA libraries. In the original analysis: Unique molecular identifiers were extracted from raw reads with MiGEC, and CDR3 positions were determined with MiXCR. For each individual, recombination models were inferred using an EM algorithm with the repgenHMM and IGoR tools. The tcR package in R was used for shared clonotype analysis, with sharing normalized by the product of cloneset sizes. To study raw recombination free of thymic and clonal selection effects, out-of-frame nonproductive sequences were analyzed. TCRdb trimmed the raw reads at Q25, called clones with MiXCR and kept productive beta chains. Rows matching on CDR3 protein sequence are summarized as one entry with the most common DNA and genes. Clone size and V and J calls follow TCRdb, not the original study. In this sample the table shows around 160,000 distinct CDR3 sequences, 3% to 4.5% of which occur a single time. The ten largest clonotypes hold 7% to 10% of the sample.

Points the paper makes about the study in general: Invariant T cells such as MAIT and iNKT could partly confound zero-insertion analyses, though diverse VJ usage argued against this for most clonotypes. In monozygotic twins, out-of-frame TCR alpha sharing was systematically underestimated by recombination models, although the models agreed with sharing between unrelated individuals. Because the same donors could not be followed over many years, conclusions were based on cross-sectional statistical analysis. The excess sharing between twins in beta out-of-frame sequences was weaker because fewer shared sequences reduced the signal-to-noise ratio. Compared with coincidental sharing between unrelated individuals, out-of-frame TCR alpha sequences shared between twins had an excess of sequences with low generation probability. Abundant cord blood beta clonotypes carried fewer insertions; young adult naive repertoires showed a weaker similar trend, while memory repertoires showed none.

This clonotype was picked up many times. What this receptor recognizes is not known. The sample holds no much larger clone one base away, and base qualities are not on file. The germline V gene sets CDR1 to SNHLY and CDR2 to FYNNEI. The cysteine opens and the phenylalanine closes a CDR3 of 13 amino acids. Kept here is only the CDR3 DNA, which spans 39 bases and is read in frame from base 1. V is clipped by 4 bases and J by 1 base, and the sequence between their germline boundaries is 5 bases long. The chain is assembled from TRBV2 and TRBJ2-1, with no confidently assigned D gene. Sequencing used memory T cells sorted from blood. This specimen's cell subset or site label, interpreted: CD45RO+ enriched T cells. The receptor comes from a man aged 18-30 years in good health. The CDR3 corresponds to CASSALSYNEQFF. In nucleotide form, the sequence is TGTGCCAGCAGTGCCCTATCCTACAATGAGCAGTTCTTC.